In this sample, the clone carrying this T cell receptor (beta chain) turned up many times. Preparation of the TCRbeta library used unique molecular identifiers. TCRdb re-called the PCR reads through MiXCR, storing one row per CDR3 protein. The sample lists 190,000 or so distinct CDR3 sequences, around 7% occurring once. Germline loops: CDR1 MGHRA, CDR2 YSYEKL. The CDR3 is 16 amino acids. The V gene end was trimmed by 1 base and the J gene end by 2 bases; junction bases not matched to a gene: 5. This sample is part of a study of T-cell reconstitution after alpha-beta-depleted transplantation in children.

The starting material was PBMCs from the stem cell graft donor, obtained from the stem cell graft. The chain combines TRBV4-1 with TRBJ1-5; TRBD1 matches 7 bases. This receptor was identified in a human donor who donated a stem cell graft to a child with Wiskott-Aldrich syndrome. CDR3 residues: CASSQVQQGRNQPQHF. The DNA of the CDR3 is TGCGCCAGCAGCCAAGTCCAACAGGGGCGCAATCAGCCCCAGCATTTT.